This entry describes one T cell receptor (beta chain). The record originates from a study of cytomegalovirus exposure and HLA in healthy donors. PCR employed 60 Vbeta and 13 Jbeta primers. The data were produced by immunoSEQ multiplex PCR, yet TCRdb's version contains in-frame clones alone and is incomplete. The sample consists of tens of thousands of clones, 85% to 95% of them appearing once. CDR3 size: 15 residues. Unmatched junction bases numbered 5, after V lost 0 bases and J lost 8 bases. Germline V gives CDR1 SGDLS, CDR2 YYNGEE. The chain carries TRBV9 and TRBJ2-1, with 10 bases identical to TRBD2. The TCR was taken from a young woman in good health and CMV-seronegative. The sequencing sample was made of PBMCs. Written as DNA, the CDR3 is TGTGCCAGCAGCGTAGGAAGCGGGAGGGCCGATGAGCAGTTCTTC. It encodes CASSVGSGRADEQFF.